The source of this T cell receptor beta chain is a study of blood T cell repertoires in COVID-19. Looking at the study overall: From the United States, Italy and Spain came samples of acute and convalescent COVID-19.

CDR3 size: 15 residues. Between the trimmed V and J ends, which lost 6 bases and 8 bases, there was a span of 17 bases. In germline, CDR1 is MGHDK, CDR2 SYGVNS. As processed by the authors: Reference gene primer amplification gave estimated nucleated cell counts. The protocol was immunoSEQ multiplex PCR, while the TCRdb copy is restricted to in-frame clones and leaves out a portion. V and J calls and clone size are as listed in that table; D and trimming were resolved from the DNA. Of 100,000 or so clones in the sample, 80% were seen once. This TCR came from a human donor in a cohort sampled during active COVID-19. The genes are TRBV25-1 and TRBJ1-6, with D perhaps TRBD1 (5 bases). Sequencing input: peripheral blood. CDR3 in DNA: TGTGCCAGCAGCGTCCGGGGGAAGGGTGATTCACCCCTCCACTTT. It yields the protein CASSVRGKGDSPLHF. Full variable domain (remainder filled in from reference TRBV25-1 and TRBJ1-6): EADIYQTPRYLVIGTGKKITLECSQTMGHDKMYWYQQDPGMELHLIHYSYGVNSTEKGDLSSESTVSRIRTEHFPLTLESARPSHTSQYLCASSVRGKGDSPLHFGNGTRLTVT.